This T cell receptor beta chain was captured in a study of memory CD4+ T cells and cytomegalovirus serostatus. The count of this clone is one. Single viable CD3+CD4+CD8-CD45RO+ cells were sorted as the memory CD4+ T cells. CMV serostatus came from serum IgG against pp150, pp28, p38, p52. Sequencing was performed with immunoSEQ multiplex PCR; in TCRdb, only in-frame clones are kept and a portion is missing. The table has 45,000 to 60,000 clones, roughly 78% seen once. The junction had 8 bases not matched to a gene; V was cut back by 5 bases and J by 7 bases. Germline values: CDR1 MNHNY, CDR2 SVGAGI (reference sequence). The CDR3 contains 14 residues.

The rearrangement uses TRBV6-6 and TRBJ1-5, with 7 positions matching TRBD1. The sample was memory CD4+ T cells from blood. The TCR originated in an adult in good health and CMV-seronegative. CDR3: CASSRDSVGQPQHF. CDR3 sequence (DNA): TGTGCCAGCAGTCGGGACAGTGTGGGGCAGCCCCAGCATTTT.